This T cell receptor beta chain was recorded in a study of technical replicates of blood from several donors (dated by TCRdb to between 2016 and 2019). As to this clone: Its antigen is unknown. Base qualities were left out, and no much larger clone turns up one base away.

The protocol used for the library was the immunoSEQ multiplex PCR assay. Imported from immuneACCESS, the table was reduced by TCRdb to in-frame sequences with V and J called. These copies leave out some clones; in studies compared against another copy, an unresolved V gene accounts for under half, and the cause of the remainder is not known. The sample includes roughly 70,000 clones, with 93% observed a single time. The ten largest clones take up approximately 0.27% of the sample. Trimming accounts for 5 bases at V and 1 base at J, while the number of junction bases matched to no gene is 12. Spanning cysteine to phenylalanine, the CDR3 consists of 18 amino acids. Left in the record is the CDR3 DNA by itself, 54 bases read in frame from the first base. CDR1 and CDR2 are drawn from the germline V gene (reference sequence): SEHNR, FQNEAQ.

This chain joins TRBV7-9 to TRBJ1-4; 8 central nucleotides agree with TRBD1. This receptor was obtained from a human donor in good health. Sequencing was carried out using T cells isolated from PBMCs. The CDR3 region: CASSRLTQGAITNEKLFF. The bases are TGTGCCAGCAGCCGCTTAACGCAGGGGGCCATAACTAATGAAAAACTGTTTTTT.